The 8 T cell receptor beta chains below were found in one sample sequenced in a study of CD8+CD57+ T cells in acquired aplastic anemia. Genomic DNA, the template, was used for profiling of the TCR beta VDJ and CDR3. TCRdb reanalysed the reads using MiXCR and keeps one entry per CDR3 protein. The sample includes a few hundred thousand distinct CDR3 sequences, about 70% of them seen just once. Sequencing was performed on sorted CD4+, CD8+, or CD8+CD57+ T cells (not recorded which) from PBMCs. The receptor set was obtained from a human donor in good health, serving as a control.

This clonotype was detected only a few times. The chain is built from TRBV24-1 and TRBJ1-2, with TRBD1 matching over 12 bases. After removal of 9 bases from V and 5 bases from J, the junction contained 15 bases not matched to a gene. The CDR3 length is 17 residues. CDR1 KGHDR and CDR2 SFDVKD come from the germline V gene. CDR3 residues: CATPPRDRGLTKYGYTF. The DNA of the CDR3 is TGTGCCACCCCCCCCCGGGACAGGGGGCTCACGAAGTATGGCTACACCTTC.

The chain carries TRBV7-3 and TRBJ2-7; 7 bases are a match to TRBD1. Germline assignment: CDR1 SGHTA and CDR2 FQGTGA. Trimming took 3 bases from V and 9 from J; bases not matched to a gene: 14. The CDR3 length is 15 residues. This CDR3 reads CASSFRTGEGDAQYF. In DNA form, the CDR3 reads TGTGCCAGCAGCTTCCGGACAGGCGAGGGAGACGCGCAGTACTTC. Combining the CDR3 with reference TRBV7-3 and TRBJ2-7 gives the whole variable domain GAGVSQTPSNKVTEKGKYVELRCDPISGHTALYWYRQSLGQGPEFLIYFQGTGAADDSGLPNDRFFAVRPEGSVSTLKIQRTERGDSAVYLCASSFRTGEGDAQYFGPGTRLTVT.

This clonotype was observed a handful of times. The chain links TRBV10-2 to TRBJ2-3, with 7 bases matching TRBD1. Germline loops: CDR1 WSHSY, CDR2 SAAADI. V lost 8 bases to trimming and J lost 2 bases; unmatched junction nucleotides: 7. The CDR3 is 14 amino acids. CDR3 loop: CASLRGGPTDTQYF. The CDR3 DNA reads TGCGCCAGCCTTCGAGGGGGCCCCACAGATACGCAGTATTTT.

Comment on this clonotype: Sequence at one end of the junction differs from germline and may be a read error. The chain uses TRBV7-2 and TRBJ1-2; D is ambiguous. CDR3 size: 14 residues. Germline CDR1 reads SGHTA; CDR2 reads FQGNSA. The CDR3 region is CASSLAGKETQYFF. The CDR3 region has the DNA TGTGCCAGCAGCTTAGCAGGGAAAGAGACCCAGTACTTCTTC.

Details on this clonotype: The junction does not match germline at one end; this may be a read error. This chain links TRBV5-1 with TRBJ1-1, with a tentative D call TRBD1 (5 bases). The CDR3 totals 16 residues. CDR1 is SGHRS, CDR2 YFSETQ, per germline. The CDR3 here is CASSLGEDTVNTEALF. CDR3 DNA sequence: TGCGCCAGCAGCCTCGGGGAGGACACGGTAAACACTGAAGCTCTCTTT.

A remark on this clonotype: A junction boundary mismatches the germline segment, possibly from a read error. V gene TRBV7-3 combines with J gene TRBJ2-7, with D possibly being TRBD1 (5 bases). The germline CDR1 and CDR2 sequences are SGHTA and FQGTGA. The CDR3 is made up of 14 amino acids. CDR3 DNA: TGTGCCAGCAGCGTAGGCCAGGGTCCGTACGCGCAGTACTTC. Protein product: CASSVGQGPYAQYF.

CDR3 sequence: CSAWVSGTGTNEQFF. CDR3 nucleotides: TGCAGTGCGTGGGTATCCGGGACAGGGACGAATGAGCAGTTCTTC. The chain recombines TRBV20-1 with TRBJ2-1, with 9 bases aligning to TRBD1. This CDR3 is 15 amino acids long. V shed 6 bases, J shed 7 bases, and the junction held 13 bases outside the gene matches. In germline, CDR1 is DFQATT, CDR2 SNEGSKA (reference sequence).

The chain recombines TRBV5-8 with TRBJ2-5; D perhaps matches TRBD1 (6 bases). The CDR3 sequence is 16 residues long. Germline CDR1 is SGHTS and CDR2 is YDEGEE. V was clipped by 2 bases and J by 5 bases, with 19 bases between them. In DNA form, the CDR3 reads TGTGCCAGCAGCTTAGGGCTACAGGGATTAGGGGAGACCCAGTACTTC. Translating it yields CASSLGLQGLGETQYF.